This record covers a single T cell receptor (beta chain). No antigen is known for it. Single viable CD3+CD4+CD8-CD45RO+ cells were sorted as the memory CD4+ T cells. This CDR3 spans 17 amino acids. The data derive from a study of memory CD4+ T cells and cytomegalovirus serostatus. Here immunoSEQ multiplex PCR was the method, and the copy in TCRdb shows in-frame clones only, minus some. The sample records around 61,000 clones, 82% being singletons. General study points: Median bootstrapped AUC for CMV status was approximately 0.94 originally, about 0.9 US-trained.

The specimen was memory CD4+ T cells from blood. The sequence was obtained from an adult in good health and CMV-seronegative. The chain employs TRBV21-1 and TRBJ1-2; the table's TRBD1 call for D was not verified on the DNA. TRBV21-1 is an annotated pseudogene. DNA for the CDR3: TGTGCCAGCAGCATCTACAGGGGGCGTCAGGTAGGGGATGGCTACACCTTC. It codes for CASSIYRGRQVGDGYTF.